The 5 T cell receptor beta chains reported below all come from one sample, sequenced in a study of CXCR3 chemokines and chemotherapy response in bladder cancer. MiXCR, run by TCRdb on the PCR reads, gives a single entry per CDR3 protein. The table lists about 13,000 distinct CDR3 sequences, roughly an eighth of them singletons. The sample was collected from a patient whose treatment included neoadjuvant chemotherapy. Receptors originate from a human donor with bladder cancer that did not respond to neoadjuvant chemotherapy.

This chain joins TRBV28 and TRBJ1-2, with D perhaps TRBD1 (5 bases). Deletions cut 11 bases from V and 4 bases from J, with 8 bases between. The CDR3 is 10 amino acids. The germline CDR1 and CDR2 sequences are MDHEN and SYDVKM. This chain's CDR3 is CACGGYGYTF. The DNA for the CDR3 is TGTGCCTGCGGGGGCTATGGCTACACCTTC.

This clonotype was counted at least ten times. J is TRBJ1-5 and V is TRBV6-5, with D unclear. Germline V gene data show CDR1 as MNHEY and CDR2 as SVGAGI. V lost 2 bases to trimming and J lost 4 bases, with 6 bases between them. The CDR3 has 13 residues. CDR3 bases: TGTGCCAGCAGTTACGAGGGAAATCAGCCCCAGCATTTT. This translates into CASSYEGNQPQHF.

This clonotype was recorded at least ten times. CDR3 amino acids: CASSYSTTGSYEQYF. Written as DNA, the CDR3 is TGTGCCAGCAGTTACTCGACGACAGGCTCCTACGAGCAGTACTTC. J is TRBJ2-7 and V is TRBV6-5, with D maybe TRBD1 (6 bases). In germline, CDR1 is MNHEY, CDR2 SVGAGI. The length of the CDR3 is 15 residues. The V and J ends lost 0 bases and 0 bases respectively, with 9 bases between them.

This clonotype occurred many times. The chain uses TRBV18 and TRBJ2-5; 7 bases fit TRBD1. Germline V lookup: CDR1 KGHSH, CDR2 LQKENI. The CDR3 has 13 amino acids. Trimming cost V 4 bases and J 3 bases; bases outside gene matches: 2. In DNA form, the CDR3 reads TGTGCCAGCTCACGAGGACAGGAAGAGACCCAGTACTTC. Its translation is CASSRGQEETQYF.

This clonotype was recorded many times. The chain carries TRBV19 and TRBJ2-1, with 10 positions matching TRBD2. J lost 2 bases, V lost 4 bases, and 2 bases had no gene match. The CDR3 extends over 15 amino acids. CDR1 LNHDA and CDR2 SQIVND come from the germline V gene (reference sequence). CDR3 residues: CASSTTSGAYNEQFF. CDR3 in DNA: TGTGCCAGTAGTACCACTAGCGGGGCCTACAATGAGCAGTTCTTC.